Listed here are 2 T cell receptor beta chains from one sample, sequenced in a study of T-cell memory formation after mild COVID-19. One entry per CDR3 protein, called by TCRdb with MiXCR from the 5' RACE reads. The sample lists 180,000 or so distinct CDR3 sequences, 11% seen once, with 3.8% in the top ten. Sequencing used PBMCs or a T cell subset sorted from them (not recorded which). The receptors stem from a young man who had mild COVID-19 (a few samples of this study predate the infection). Cell type and time point are not known.

This clonotype was seen only a few times. The rearrangement links TRBV6-6 to TRBJ2-7; D remains unclear. Germline V gene sequence: CDR1 MNHNY, CDR2 SVGAGI (reference sequence). Trimming shortened V by 6 bases and J by 3 bases, and 12 bases separated the two germline ends. This CDR3 region has 13 residues. In DNA form, the CDR3 reads TGTGCCAGCAGCCCTGGGAAGCTCTACGAGCAGTACGTC. This encodes CASSPGKLYEQYV.

The chain carries TRBV7-9 and TRBJ2-1, with D possibly being TRBD1 (5 bases). This CDR3 spans 12 amino acids. Germline-derived CDR1 and CDR2 are SEHNR and FQNEAQ (reference sequence). The CDR3 is CAGEQAWGEQFF. As DNA, the CDR3 is TGTGCTGGGGAACAGGCTTGGGGTGAGCAGTTCTTC.